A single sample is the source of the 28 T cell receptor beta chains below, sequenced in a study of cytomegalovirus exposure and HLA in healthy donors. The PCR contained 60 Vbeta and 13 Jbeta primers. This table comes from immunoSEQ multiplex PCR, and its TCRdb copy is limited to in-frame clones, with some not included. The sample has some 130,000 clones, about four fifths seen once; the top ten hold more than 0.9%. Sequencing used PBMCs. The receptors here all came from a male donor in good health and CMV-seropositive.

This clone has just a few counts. DNA for the CDR3: TGTGCCAGCAGTGAGACAGGAGGAAACACCATATATTTT. This sequence encodes CASSETGGNTIYF. The chain employs TRBV25-1 and TRBJ1-3; possibly TRBD1 for D (6 bases). V was cut by 3 bases and J by 4 bases, with 7 bases left in between. The length of the CDR3 is 13 residues. The germline V gene encodes CDR1 MGHDK and CDR2 SYGVNS.

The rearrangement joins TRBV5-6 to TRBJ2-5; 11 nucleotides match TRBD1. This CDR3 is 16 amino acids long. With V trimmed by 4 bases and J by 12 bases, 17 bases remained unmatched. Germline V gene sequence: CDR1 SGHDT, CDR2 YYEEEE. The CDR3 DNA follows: TGTGCCAGCAGCCCGAAAATCCGGGACAGGGGGAGGGGGGAGTACTTC. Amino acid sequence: CASSPKIRDRGRGEYF.

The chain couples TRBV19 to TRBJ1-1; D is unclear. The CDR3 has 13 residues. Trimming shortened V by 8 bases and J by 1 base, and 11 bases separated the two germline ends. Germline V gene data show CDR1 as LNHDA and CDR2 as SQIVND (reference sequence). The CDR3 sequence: CASWYGPNTEAFF. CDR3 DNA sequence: TGTGCCAGTTGGTATGGCCCGAACACTGAAGCTTTCTTT. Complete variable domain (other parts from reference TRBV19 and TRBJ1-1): DGGITQSPKYLFRKEGQNVTLSCEQNLNHDAMYWYRQDPGQGLRLIYYSQIVNDFQKGDIAEGYSVSREKKESFPLTVTSAQKNPTAFYLCASWYGPNTEAFFGQGTRLTVV.

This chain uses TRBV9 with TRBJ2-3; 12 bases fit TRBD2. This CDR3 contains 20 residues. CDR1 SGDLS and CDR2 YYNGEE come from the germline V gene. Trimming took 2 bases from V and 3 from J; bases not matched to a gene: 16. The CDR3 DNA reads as TGTGCCAGCAGCGTCCCGGGCCCTTCTAGCGGGGGGGTGGCAACAGATACGCAGTATTTT. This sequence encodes CASSVPGPSSGGVATDTQYF.

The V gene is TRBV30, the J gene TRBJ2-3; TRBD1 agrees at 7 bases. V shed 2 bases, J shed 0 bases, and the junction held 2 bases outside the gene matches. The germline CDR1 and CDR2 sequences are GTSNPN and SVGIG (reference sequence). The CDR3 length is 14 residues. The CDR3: CAWSSGGSTDTQYF. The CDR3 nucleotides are TGTGCCTGGAGTTCAGGGGGAAGCACAGATACGCAGTATTTT.

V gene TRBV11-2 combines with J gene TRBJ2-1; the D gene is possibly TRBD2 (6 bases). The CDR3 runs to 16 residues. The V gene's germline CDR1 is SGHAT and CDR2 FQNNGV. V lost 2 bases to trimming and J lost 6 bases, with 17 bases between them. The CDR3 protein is CASSLRISGTGNEQFF. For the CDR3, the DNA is TGTGCCAGCAGCTTACGGATTTCCGGGACTGGCAATGAGCAGTTCTTC.

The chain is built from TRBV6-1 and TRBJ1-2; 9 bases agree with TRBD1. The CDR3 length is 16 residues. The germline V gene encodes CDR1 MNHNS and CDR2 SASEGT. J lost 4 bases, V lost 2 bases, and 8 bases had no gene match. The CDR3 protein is CASSESGTGKVYGYTF. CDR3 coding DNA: TGTGCCAGCAGTGAATCAGGGACAGGGAAAGTCTATGGCTACACCTTC.

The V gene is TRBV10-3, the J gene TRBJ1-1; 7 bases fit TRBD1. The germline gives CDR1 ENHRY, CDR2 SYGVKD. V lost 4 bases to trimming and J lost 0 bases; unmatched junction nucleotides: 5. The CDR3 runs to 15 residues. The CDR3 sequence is CAISVSTGVNTEAFF. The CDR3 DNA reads TGTGCCATCAGTGTAAGTACAGGGGTGAACACTGAAGCTTTCTTT.

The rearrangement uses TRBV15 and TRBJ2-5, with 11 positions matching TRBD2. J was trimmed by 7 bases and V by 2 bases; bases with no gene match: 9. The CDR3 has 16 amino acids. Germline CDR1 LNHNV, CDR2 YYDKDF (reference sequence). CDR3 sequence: CATSRLLAGETVTQYF. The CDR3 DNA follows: TGTGCCACCAGCAGATTACTAGCGGGAGAAACGGTGACCCAGTACTTC.

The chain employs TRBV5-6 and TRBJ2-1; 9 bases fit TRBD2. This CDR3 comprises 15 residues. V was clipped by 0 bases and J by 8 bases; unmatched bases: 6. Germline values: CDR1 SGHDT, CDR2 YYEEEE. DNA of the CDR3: TGTGCCAGCAGCTTGGAATTAGCGGGAGTCGATGAGCAGTTCTTC. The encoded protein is CASSLELAGVDEQFF.

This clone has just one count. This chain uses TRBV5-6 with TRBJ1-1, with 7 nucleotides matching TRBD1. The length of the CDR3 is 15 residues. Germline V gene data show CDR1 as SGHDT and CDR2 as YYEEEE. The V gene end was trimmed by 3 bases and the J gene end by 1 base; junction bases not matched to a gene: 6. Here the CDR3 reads CASSSTGASNTEAFF. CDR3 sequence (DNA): TGTGCCAGCAGCTCCACAGGGGCCTCGAACACTGAAGCTTTCTTT.

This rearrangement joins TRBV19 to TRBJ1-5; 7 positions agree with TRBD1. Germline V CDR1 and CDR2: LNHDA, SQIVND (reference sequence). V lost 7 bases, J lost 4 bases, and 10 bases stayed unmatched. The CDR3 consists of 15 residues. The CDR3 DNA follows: TGTGCCAGTAACGTACAGGGGACGATAAATCAGCCCCAGCATTTT. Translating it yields CASNVQGTINQPQHF.

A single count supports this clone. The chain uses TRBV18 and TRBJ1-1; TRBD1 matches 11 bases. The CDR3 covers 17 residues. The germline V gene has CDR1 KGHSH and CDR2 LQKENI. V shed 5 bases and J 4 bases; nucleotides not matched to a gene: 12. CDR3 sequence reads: CASSSTGQGARSTEAFF. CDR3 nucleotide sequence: TGTGCCAGCTCATCCACTGGACAGGGGGCGCGATCCACTGAAGCTTTCTTT.

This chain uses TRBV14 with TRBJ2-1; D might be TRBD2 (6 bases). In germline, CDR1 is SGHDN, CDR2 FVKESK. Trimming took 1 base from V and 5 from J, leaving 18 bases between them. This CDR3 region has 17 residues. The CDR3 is CASSQGGAGSPHNEQFF. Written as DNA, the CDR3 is TGTGCCAGCAGCCAAGGAGGCGCGGGATCCCCACACAATGAGCAGTTCTTC.

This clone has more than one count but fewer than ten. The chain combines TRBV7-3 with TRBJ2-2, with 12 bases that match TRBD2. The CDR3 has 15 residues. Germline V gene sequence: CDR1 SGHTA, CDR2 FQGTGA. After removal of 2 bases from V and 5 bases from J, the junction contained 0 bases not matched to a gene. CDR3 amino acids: CASSLGLAGTGELFF. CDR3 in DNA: TGTGCCAGCAGCTTAGGACTAGCGGGGACCGGGGAGCTGTTTTTT.

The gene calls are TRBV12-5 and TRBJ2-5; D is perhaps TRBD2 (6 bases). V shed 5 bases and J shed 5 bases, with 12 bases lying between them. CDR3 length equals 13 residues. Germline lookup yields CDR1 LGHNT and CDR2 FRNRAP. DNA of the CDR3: TGTGCTAGTGGTCCTGGTGGGGGGGAGACCCAGTACTTC. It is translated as CASGPGGGETQYF. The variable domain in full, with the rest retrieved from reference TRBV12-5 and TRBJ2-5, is DARVTQTPRHKVTEMGQEVTMRCQPILGHNTVFWYRQTMMQGLELLAYFRNRAPLDDSGMPKDRFSAEMPDATLATLKIQPSEPRDSAVYFCASGPGGGETQYFGPGTRLLVL.

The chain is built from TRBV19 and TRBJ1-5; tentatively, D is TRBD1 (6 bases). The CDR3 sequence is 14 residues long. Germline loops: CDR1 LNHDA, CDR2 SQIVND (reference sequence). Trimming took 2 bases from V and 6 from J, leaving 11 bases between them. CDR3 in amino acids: CASSISRGGQPQHF. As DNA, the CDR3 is TGTGCCAGTAGTATATCGCGAGGGGGTCAGCCCCAGCATTTT.

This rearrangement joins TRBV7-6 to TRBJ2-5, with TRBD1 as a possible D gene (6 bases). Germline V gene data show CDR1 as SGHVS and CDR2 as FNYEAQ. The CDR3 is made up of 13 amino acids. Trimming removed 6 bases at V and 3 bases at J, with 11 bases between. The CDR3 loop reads CASRSAGEETQYF. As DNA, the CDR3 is TGTGCCAGCAGATCGGCAGGGGAAGAGACCCAGTACTTC.

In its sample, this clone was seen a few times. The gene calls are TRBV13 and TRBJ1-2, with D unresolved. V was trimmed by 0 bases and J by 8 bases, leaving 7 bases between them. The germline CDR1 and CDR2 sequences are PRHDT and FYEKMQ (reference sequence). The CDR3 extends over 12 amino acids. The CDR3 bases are TGTGCCAGCAGCTTAGGAACGGGGGGCTACACCTTC. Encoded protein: CASSLGTGGYTF.

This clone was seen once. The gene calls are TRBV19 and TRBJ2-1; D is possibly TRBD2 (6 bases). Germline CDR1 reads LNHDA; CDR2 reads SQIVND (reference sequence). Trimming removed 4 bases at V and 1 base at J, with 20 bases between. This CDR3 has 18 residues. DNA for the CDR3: TGTGCCAGTAGTACCGGCTACCTTAGACTAGGATCCTACAATGAGCAGTTCTTC. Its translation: CASSTGYLRLGSYNEQFF.

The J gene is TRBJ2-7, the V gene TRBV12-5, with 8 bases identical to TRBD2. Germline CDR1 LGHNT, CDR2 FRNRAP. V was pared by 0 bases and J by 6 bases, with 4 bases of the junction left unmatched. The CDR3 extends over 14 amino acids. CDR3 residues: CASGLVRGALEQYF. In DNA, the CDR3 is TGTGCTAGTGGTTTGGTGCGGGGGGCCCTCGAGCAGTACTTC.

CDR3 nucleotides: TGTGCCAGCTCACCATTTTCCGCAGGGGATAATGAAAAACTGTTTTTT. Protein product: CASSPFSAGDNEKLFF. V usage is TRBV18 and J usage is TRBJ1-4; TRBD1 is a possible D gene (6 bases). The V and J ends lost 2 bases and 4 bases respectively, with 14 bases between them. In germline, CDR1 is KGHSH, CDR2 LQKENI. This CDR3 contains 16 residues.

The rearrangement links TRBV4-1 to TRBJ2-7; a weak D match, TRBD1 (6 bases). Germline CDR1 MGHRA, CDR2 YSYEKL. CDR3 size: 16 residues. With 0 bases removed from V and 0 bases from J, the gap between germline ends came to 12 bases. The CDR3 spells CASSQEKGVPSYEQYF. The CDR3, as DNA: TGCGCCAGCAGCCAAGAGAAGGGGGTGCCCTCCTACGAGCAGTACTTC.

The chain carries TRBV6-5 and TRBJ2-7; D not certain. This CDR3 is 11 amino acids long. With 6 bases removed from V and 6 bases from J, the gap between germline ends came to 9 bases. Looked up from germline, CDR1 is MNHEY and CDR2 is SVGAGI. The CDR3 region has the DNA TGTGCCAGCAGGGGCCTGGGCGAGCAGTACTTC. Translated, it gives CASRGLGEQYF.

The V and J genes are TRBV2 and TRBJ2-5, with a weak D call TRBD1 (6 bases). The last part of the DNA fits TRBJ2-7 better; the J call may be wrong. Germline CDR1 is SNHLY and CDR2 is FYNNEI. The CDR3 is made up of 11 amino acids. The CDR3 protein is CASSARGEQYF. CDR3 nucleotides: TGTGCCAGCAGTGCCAGGGGCGAGCAGTACTTC.

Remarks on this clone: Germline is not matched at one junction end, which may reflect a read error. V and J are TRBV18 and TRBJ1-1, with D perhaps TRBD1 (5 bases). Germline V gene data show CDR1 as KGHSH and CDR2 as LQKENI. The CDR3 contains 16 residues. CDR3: CASSPGRGDMNTKAFF. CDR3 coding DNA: TGTGCCAGCTCACCAGGTAGGGGCGACATGAACACTAAAGCTTTCTTT.

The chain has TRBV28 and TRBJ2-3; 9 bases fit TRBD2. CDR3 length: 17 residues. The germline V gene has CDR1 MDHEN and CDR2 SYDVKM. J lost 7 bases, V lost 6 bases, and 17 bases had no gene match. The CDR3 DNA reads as TGTGCCAGCAGCCTTTTTTTAGCGGGAGCAGGGACACATACGCAGTATTTT. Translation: CASSLFLAGAGTHTQYF. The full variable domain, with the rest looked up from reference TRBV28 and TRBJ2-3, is DVKVTQSSRYLVKRTGEKVFLECVQDMDHENMFWYRQDPGLGLRLIYFSYDVKMKEKGDIPEGYSVSREKKERFSLILESASTNQTSMYLCASSLFLAGAGTHTQYFGPGTRLTVL.

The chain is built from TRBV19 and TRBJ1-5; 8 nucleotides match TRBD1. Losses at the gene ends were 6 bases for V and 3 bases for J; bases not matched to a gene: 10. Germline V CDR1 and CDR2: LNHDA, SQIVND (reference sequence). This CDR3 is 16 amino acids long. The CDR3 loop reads CASRLERTGFNQPQHF. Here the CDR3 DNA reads TGTGCCAGTAGACTAGAAAGGACAGGGTTCAATCAGCCCCAGCATTTT.